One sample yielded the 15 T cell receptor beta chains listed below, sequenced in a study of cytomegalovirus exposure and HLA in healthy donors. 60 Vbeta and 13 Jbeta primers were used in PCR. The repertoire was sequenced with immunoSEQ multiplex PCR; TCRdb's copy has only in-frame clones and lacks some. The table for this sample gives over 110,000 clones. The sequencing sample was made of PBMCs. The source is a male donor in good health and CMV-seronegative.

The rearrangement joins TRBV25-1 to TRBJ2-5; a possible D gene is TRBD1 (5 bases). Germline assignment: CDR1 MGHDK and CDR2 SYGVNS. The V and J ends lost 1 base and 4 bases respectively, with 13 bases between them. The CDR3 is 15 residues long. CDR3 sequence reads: CASSESRGIRETQYF. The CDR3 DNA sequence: TGTGCCAGCAGTGAATCTAGGGGAATTAGAGAGACCCAGTACTTC.

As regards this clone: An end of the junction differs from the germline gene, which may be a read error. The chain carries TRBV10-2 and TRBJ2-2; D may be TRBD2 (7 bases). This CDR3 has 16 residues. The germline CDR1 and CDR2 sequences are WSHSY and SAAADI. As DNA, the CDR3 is TGCGCCAGCAGTGAGTCGAAGGGGGGGAGGAAGGCTCCAACCCTTTTT. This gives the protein CASSESKGGRKAPTLF.

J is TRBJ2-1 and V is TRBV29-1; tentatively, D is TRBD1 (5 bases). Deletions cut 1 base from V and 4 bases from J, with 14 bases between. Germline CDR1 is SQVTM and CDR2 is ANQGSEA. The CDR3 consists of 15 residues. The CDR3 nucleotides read TGCAGCGTTGAAGTGGACGTTGGGGCATACAATGAGCAGTTCTTC. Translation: CSVEVDVGAYNEQFF.

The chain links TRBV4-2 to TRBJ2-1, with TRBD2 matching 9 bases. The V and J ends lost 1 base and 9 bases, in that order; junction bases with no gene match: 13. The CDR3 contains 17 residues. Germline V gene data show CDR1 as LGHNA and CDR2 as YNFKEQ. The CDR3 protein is CASSQGGGFAAGGEQFF. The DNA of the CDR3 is TGTGCCAGCAGCCAAGGTGGGGGGTTCGCAGCGGGGGGTGAGCAGTTCTTC.

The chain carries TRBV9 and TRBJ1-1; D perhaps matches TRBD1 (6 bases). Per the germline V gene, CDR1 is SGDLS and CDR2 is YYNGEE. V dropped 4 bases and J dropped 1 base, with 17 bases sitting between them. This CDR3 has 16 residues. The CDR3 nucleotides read TGTGCCAGCAGCCCGGCGTACCGGGGACAGAACACTGAAGCTTTCTTT. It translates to CASSPAYRGQNTEAFF.

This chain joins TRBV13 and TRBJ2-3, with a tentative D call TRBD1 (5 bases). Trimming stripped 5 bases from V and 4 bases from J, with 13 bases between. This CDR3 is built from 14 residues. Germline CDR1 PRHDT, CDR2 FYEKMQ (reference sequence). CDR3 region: CASSQGAVPDTQYF. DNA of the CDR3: TGTGCCAGCAGCCAGGGTGCGGTACCAGATACGCAGTATTTT.

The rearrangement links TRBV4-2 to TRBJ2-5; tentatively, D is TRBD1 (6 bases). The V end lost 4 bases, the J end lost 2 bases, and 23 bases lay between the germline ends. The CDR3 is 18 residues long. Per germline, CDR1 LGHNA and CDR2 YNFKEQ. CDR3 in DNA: TGTGCCAGCAGCCCTACGGCCCGTTTCGACAGGCCTCAAGAGACCCAGTACTTC. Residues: CASSPTARFDRPQETQYF.

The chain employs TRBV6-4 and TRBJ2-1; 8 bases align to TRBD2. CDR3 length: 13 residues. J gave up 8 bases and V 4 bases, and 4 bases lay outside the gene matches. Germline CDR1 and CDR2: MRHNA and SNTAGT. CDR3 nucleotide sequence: TGTGCCAGCAGTGTGGCGGGAGGCTATGAGCAGTTCTTC. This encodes CASSVAGGYEQFF.

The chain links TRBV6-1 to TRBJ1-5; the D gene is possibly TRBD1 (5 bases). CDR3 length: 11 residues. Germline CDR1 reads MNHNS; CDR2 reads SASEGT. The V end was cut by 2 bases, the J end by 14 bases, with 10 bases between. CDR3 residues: CASSEWGREHF. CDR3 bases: TGTGCCAGCAGTGAATGGGGCCGGGAGCATTTT.

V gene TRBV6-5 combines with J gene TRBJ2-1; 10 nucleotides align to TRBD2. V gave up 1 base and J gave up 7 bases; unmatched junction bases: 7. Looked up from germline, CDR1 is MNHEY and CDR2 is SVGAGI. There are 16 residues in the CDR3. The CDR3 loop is CASSYFEAGGRNEQFF. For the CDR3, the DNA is TGTGCCAGCAGTTACTTCGAAGCGGGGGGGCGGAATGAGCAGTTCTTC.

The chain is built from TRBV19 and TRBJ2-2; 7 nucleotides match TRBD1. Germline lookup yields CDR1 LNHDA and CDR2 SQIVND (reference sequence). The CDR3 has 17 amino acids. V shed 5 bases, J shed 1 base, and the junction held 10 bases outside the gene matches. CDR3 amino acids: CASSAPRQGENTGELFF. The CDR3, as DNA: TGTGCCAGTAGTGCCCCAAGACAGGGCGAGAACACCGGGGAGCTGTTTTTT. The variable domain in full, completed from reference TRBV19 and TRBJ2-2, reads DGGITQSPKYLFRKEGQNVTLSCEQNLNHDAMYWYRQDPGQGLRLIYYSQIVNDFQKGDIAEGYSVSREKKESFPLTVTSAQKNPTAFYLCASSAPRQGENTGELFFGEGSRLTVL.

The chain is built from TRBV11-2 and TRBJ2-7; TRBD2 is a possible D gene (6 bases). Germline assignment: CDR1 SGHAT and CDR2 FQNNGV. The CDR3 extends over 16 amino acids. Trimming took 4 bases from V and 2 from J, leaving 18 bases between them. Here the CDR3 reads CASSSAAGLLAYEQYF. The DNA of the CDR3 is TGTGCCAGCAGCTCAGCGGCGGGGTTACTAGCCTACGAGCAGTACTTC.

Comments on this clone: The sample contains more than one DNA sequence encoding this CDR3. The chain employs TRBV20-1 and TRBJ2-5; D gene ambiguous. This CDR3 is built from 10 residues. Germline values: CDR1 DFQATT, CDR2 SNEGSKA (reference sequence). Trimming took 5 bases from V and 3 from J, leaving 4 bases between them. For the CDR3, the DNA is TGCAGTGCTTCTGAAGAGACCCAGTACTTC. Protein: CSASEETQYF.

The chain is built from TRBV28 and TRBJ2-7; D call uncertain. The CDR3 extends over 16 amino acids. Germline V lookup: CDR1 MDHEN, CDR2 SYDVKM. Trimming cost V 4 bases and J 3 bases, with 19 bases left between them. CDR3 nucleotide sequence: TGTGCCAGCAGTTCAAAGCACGTCAATTCTTTCTACGAGCAGTACTTC. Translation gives CASSSKHVNSFYEQYF.

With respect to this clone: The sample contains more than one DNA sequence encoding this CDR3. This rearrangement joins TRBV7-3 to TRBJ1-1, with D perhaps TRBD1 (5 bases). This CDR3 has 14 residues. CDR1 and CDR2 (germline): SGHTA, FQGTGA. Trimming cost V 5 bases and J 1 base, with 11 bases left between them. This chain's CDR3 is CASSLGQGNTEAFF. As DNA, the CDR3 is TGTGCCAGCAGCCTCGGGCAGGGGAACACTGAAGCTTTCTTT. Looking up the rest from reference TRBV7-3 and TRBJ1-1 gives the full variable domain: GAGVSQTPSNKVTEKGKYVELRCDPISGHTALYWYRQSLGQGPEFLIYFQGTGAADDSGLPNDRFFAVRPEGSVSTLKIQRTERGDSAVYLCASSLGQGNTEAFFGQGTRLTVV.